This TCR beta chain came from a study of shared clonotypes between healthy human individuals. The repertoire was sequenced with immunoSEQ multiplex PCR; TCRdb's copy has only in-frame clones and lacks some. The sample lists about 2.3 million clones; just over 90% were seen once. This clone was seen only once. The J segment lost 5 bases and the V segment lost 7 bases, leaving 12 bases of the junction unmatched. Germline assignment: CDR1 SEHNR and CDR2 FQNEAQ (reference sequence). The CDR3 totals 15 residues. The source material was naive CD4+ T cells from PBMCs. Subset indicated: CD45RA+ positively selected. This rearrangement joins TRBV7-9 to TRBJ2-5, with 8 bases lining up with TRBD2. The receptor was derived from a man aged 18 to 35 in good health. Some clones in this sample may be carry-over from other donors' samples. CDR3 residues: CASKAGVGSGETQYF. In DNA form, the CDR3 reads TGTGCCAGCAAAGCGGGAGTGGGGTCGGGTGAGACCCAGTACTTC.